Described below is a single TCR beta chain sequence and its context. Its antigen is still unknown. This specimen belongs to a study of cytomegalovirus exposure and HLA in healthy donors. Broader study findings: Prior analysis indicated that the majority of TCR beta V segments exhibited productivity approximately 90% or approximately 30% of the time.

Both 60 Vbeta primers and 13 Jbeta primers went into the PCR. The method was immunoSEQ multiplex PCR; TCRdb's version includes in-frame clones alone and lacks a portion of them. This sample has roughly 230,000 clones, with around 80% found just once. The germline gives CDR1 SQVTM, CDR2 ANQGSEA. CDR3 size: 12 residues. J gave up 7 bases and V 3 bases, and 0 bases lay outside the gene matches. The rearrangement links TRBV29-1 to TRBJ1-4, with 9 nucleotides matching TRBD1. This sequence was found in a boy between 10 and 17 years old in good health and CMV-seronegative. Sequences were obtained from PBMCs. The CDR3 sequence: CSVEDRGEKLFF. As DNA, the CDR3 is TGCAGCGTTGAGGACAGGGGTGAAAAACTGTTTTTT.